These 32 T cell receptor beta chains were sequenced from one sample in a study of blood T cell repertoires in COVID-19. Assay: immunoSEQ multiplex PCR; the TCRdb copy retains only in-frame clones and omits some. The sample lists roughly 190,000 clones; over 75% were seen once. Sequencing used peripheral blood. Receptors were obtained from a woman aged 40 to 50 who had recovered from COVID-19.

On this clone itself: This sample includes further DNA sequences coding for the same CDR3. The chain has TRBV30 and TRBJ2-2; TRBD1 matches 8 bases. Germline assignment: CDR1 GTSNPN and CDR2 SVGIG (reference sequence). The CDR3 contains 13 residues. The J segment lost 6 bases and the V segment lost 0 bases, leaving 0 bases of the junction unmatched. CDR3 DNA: TGTGCCTGGAGTGTACAGGGGGCCGGGGAGCTGTTTTTT. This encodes CAWSVQGAGELFF.

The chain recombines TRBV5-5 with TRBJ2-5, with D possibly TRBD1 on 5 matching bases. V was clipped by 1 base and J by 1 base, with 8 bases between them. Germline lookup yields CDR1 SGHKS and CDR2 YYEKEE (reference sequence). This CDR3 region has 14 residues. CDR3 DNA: TGTGCCAGCAGCTTGACCGACAGCCAAGAGACCCAGTACTTC. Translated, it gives CASSLTDSQETQYF.

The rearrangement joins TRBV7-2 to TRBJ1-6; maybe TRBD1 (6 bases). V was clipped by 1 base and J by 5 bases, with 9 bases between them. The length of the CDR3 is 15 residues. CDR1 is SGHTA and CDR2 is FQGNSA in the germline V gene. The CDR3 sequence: CASSLVRQDNSPLHF. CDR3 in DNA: TGTGCCAGCAGCTTAGTGAGACAGGATAATTCACCCCTCCACTTT.

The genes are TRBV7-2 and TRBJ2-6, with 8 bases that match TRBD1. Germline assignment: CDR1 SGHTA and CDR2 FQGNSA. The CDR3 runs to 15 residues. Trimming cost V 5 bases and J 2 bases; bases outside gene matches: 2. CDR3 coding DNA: TGTGCCAGCAGCCCGACAGGGGCTGGGGCCAACGTCCTGACTTTC. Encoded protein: CASSPTGAGANVLTF.

The CDR3 bases are TGTGCCAGCAGCTTGGGACAAGCGGAGACCCAGTACTTC. As protein: CASSLGQAETQYF. V usage is TRBV3-1 (or the pseudogene TRBV3-2) and J usage is TRBJ2-5; TRBD1 is a possible D gene (6 bases). This CDR3 comprises 13 residues. Per germline, CDR1 LGHDT and CDR2 YNNKEL (reference sequence). Trimming pared 5 bases from V and 5 bases from J, leaving 12 bases between.

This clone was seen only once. This chain's CDR3 is CASSLGEGMQEKLFF. The DNA of the CDR3 is TGTGCCAGCAGTTTAGGGGAGGGGATGCAAGAAAAACTGTTTTTT. The V and J genes are TRBV28 and TRBJ1-4, with D tentatively TRBD1 (5 bases). Germline CDR1 reads MDHEN; CDR2 reads SYDVKM. The CDR3 is made up of 15 amino acids. The V gene lost 2 bases and the J gene lost 8 bases, with 15 bases spanning the gap.

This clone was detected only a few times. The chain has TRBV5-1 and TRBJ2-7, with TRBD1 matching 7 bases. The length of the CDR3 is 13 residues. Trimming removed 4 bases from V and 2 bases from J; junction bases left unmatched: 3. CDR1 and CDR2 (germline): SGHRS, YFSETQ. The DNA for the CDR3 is TGCGCCAGCAGCCCGGGACAGACCTACGAGCAGTACTTC. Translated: CASSPGQTYEQYF.

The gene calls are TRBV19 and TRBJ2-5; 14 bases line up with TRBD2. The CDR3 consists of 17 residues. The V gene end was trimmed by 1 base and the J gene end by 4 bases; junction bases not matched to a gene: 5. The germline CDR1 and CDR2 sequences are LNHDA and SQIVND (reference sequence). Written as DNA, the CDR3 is TGTGCCAGTAGTATAGGGGGACTAGCGGGAGAGGCAGAGACCCAGTACTTC. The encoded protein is CASSIGGLAGEAETQYF. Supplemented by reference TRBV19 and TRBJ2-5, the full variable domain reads DGGITQSPKYLFRKEGQNVTLSCEQNLNHDAMYWYRQDPGQGLRLIYYSQIVNDFQKGDIAEGYSVSREKKESFPLTVTSAQKNPTAFYLCASSIGGLAGEAETQYFGPGTRLLVL.

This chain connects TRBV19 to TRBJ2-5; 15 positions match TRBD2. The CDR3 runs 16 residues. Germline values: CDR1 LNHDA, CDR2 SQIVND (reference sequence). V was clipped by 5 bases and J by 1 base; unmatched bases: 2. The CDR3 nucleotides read TGTGCCAGTAGTGGACTAGCGGGAGGGGCCCAAGAGACCCAGTACTTC. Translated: CASSGLAGGAQETQYF.

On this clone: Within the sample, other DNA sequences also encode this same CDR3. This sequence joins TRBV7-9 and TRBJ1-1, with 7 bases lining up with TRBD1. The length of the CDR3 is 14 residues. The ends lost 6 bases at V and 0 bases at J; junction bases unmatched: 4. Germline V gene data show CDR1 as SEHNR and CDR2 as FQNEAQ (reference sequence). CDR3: CASSLTGVNTEAFF. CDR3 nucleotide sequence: TGTGCCAGCAGTCTTACAGGGGTGAACACTGAAGCTTTCTTT.

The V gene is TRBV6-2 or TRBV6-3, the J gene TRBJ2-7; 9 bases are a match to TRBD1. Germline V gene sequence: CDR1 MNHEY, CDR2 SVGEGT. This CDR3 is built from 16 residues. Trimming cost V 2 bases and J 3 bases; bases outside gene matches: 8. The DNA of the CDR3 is TGTGCCAGCAGTTACCGGAAGACAGGGGGGTTCTACGAGCAGTACTTC. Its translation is CASSYRKTGGFYEQYF.

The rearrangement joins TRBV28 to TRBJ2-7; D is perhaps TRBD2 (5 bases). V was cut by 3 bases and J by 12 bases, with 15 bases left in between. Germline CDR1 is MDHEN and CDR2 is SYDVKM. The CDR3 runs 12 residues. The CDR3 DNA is TGTGCCAGCAGTTTGACTCGGACGGCGGGGTACTTC. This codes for CASSLTRTAGYF.

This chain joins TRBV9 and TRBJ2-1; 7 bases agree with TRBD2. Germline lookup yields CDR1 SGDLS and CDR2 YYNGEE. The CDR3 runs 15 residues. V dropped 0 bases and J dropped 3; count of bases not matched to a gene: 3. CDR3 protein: CASSVGGGVYNEQFF. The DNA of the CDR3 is TGTGCCAGCAGCGTAGGGGGAGGGGTCTACAATGAGCAGTTCTTC.

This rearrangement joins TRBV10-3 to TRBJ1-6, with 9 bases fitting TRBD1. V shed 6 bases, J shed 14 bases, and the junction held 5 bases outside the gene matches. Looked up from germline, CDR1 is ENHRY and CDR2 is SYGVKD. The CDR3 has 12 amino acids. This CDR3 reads CAIRRDRDTLHF. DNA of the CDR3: TGTGCCATCAGACGGGACAGGGATACCCTCCACTTT.

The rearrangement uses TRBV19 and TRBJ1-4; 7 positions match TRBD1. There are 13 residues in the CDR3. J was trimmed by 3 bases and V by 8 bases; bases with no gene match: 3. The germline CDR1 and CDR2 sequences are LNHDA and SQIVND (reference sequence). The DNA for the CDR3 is TGTGCCAGTCGGGACAGAGCTAATGAAAAACTGTTTTTT. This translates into CASRDRANEKLFF.

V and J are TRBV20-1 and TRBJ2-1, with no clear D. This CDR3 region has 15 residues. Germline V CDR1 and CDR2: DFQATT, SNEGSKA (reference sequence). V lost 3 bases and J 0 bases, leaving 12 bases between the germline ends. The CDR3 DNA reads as TGCAGTGCTAGTCGTGCGCCGAGCTCCTACAATGAGCAGTTCTTC. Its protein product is CSASRAPSSYNEQFF.

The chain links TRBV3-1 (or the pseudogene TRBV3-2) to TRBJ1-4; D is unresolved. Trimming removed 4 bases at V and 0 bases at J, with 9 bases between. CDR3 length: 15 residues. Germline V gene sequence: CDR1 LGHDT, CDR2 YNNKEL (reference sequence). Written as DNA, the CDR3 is TGTGCCAGCAGCCTCCGTTCCTCAACTAATGAAAAACTGTTTTTT. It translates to CASSLRSSTNEKLFF.

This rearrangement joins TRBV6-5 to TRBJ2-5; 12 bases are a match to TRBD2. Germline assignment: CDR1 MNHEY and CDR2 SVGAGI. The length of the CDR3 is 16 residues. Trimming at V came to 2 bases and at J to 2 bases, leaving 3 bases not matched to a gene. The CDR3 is CASSYGLAGLQETQYF. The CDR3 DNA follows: TGTGCCAGCAGTTACGGACTAGCGGGACTACAAGAGACCCAGTACTTC.

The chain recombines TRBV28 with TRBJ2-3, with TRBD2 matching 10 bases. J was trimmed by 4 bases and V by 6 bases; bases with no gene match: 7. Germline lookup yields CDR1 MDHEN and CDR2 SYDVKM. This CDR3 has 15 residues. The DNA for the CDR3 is TGTGCCAGCAGCCTGGCAGCGGGAGGGGCAGATACGCAGTATTTT. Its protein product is CASSLAAGGADTQYF.

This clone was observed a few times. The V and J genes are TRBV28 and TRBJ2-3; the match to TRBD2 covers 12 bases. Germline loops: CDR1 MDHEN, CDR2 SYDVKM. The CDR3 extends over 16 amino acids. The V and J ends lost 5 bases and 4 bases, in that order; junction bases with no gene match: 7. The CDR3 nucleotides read TGTGCCAGCAGTCCCCCTAGCGGGAGGGCGTCAGATACGCAGTATTTT. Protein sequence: CASSPPSGRASDTQYF.

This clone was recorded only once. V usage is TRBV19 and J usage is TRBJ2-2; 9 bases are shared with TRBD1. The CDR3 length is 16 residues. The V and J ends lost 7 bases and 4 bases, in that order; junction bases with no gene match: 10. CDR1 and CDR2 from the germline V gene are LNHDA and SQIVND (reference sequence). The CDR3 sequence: CASIRRQGDGTGELFF. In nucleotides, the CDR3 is TGTGCCAGTATCCGGAGACAGGGGGACGGCACCGGGGAGCTGTTTTTT.

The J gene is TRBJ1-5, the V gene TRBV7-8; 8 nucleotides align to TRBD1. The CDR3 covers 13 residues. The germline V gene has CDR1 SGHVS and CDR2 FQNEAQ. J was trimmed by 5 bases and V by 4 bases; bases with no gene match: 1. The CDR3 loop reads CASSSDRDQPQHF. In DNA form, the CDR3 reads TGTGCCAGCAGCTCGGACAGGGATCAGCCCCAGCATTTT.

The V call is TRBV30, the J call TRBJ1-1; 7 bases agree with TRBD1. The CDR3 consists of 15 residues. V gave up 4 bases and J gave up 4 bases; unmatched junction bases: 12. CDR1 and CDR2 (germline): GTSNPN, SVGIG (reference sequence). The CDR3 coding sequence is TGTGCCTGGATAGGAATAGGGGGCGGTCGCACTGAAGCTTTCTTT. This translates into CAWIGIGGGRTEAFF.

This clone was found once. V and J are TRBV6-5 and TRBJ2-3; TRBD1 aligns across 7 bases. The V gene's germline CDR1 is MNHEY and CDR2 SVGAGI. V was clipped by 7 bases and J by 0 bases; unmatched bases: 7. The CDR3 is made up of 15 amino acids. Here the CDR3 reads CASNKDRISTDTQYF. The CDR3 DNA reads TGTGCCAGCAACAAGGACAGGATTAGCACAGATACGCAGTATTTT.

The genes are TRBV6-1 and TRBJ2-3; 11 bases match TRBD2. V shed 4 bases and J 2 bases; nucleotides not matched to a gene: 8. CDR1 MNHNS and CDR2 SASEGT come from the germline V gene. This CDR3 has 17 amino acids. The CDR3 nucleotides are TGTGCCAGCAGTGCCGGGACTAGCGGACATTACACAGATACGCAGTATTTT. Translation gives CASSAGTSGHYTDTQYF.

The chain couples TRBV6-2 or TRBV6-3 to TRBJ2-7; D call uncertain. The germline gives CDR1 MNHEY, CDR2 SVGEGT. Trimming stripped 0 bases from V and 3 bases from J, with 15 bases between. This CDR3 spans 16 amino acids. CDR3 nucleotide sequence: TGTGCCAGCAGTTACTCGTCCCAAGACTGGAACTACGAGCAGTACTTC. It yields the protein CASSYSSQDWNYEQYF.

The CDR3 region has the DNA TGTGCCAGCAGCTCAGGGGGCGGCTATGGCTACACCTTC. Translated: CASSSGGGYGYTF. The chain carries TRBV9 and TRBJ1-2, with 8 bases lining up with TRBD1. The CDR3 is made up of 13 amino acids. Germline lookup yields CDR1 SGDLS and CDR2 YYNGEE. Trimming cost V 4 bases and J 4 bases; bases outside gene matches: 3.

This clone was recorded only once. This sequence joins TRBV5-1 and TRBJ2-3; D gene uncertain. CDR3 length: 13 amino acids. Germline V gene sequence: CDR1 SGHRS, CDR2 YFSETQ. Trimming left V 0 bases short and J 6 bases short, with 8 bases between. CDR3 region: CASSLGRADTQYF. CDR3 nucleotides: TGCGCCAGCAGCTTGGGCCGCGCGGATACGCAGTATTTT.

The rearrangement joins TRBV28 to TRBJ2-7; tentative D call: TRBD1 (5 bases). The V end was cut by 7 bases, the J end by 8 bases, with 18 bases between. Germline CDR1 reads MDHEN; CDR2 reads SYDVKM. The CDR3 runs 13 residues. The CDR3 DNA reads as TGTGCCAGCACCCCCGTTGTAACAGGTCAGCAGTACTTC. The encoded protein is CASTPVVTGQQYF.

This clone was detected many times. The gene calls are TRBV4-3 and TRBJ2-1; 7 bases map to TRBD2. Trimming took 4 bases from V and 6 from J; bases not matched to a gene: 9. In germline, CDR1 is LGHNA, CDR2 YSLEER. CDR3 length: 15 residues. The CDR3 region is CASSRASGTPNEQFF. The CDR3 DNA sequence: TGCGCCAGCAGCCGTGCCAGCGGGACGCCCAATGAGCAGTTCTTC.

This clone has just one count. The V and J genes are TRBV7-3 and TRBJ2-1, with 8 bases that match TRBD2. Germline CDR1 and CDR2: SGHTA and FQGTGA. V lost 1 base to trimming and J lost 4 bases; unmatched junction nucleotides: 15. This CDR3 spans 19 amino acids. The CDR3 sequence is CASSLIPTPNSGDYNEQFF. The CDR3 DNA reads TGTGCCAGCAGCTTAATTCCCACTCCCAATAGCGGGGATTACAATGAGCAGTTCTTC.

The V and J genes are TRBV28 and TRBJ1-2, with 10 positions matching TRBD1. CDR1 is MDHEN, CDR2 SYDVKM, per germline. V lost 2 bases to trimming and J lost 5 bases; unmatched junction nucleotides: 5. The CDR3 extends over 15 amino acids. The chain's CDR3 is CASSLDRGQVYGYTF. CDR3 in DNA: TGTGCCAGCAGTTTAGACAGGGGGCAAGTTTATGGCTACACCTTC.